The rows below give T cell receptor beta chains drawn from one sample of a study of OX40 agonist ivuxolimab in advanced cancers. Assay used: immunoSEQ multiplex PCR; TCRdb lists only in-frame clones, some missing. The table has about 70,000 clones, around nine tenths seen once. The specimen comprised CD4+ or CD8+ T cells sorted from blood, sampled in a trial of the OX40 agonist ivuxolimab. The origin of the receptors is an adult with an advanced solid tumor such as melanoma, head and neck, liver or kidney cancer. The CDR3 runs from the conserved cysteine through the conserved F or W. The D gene is left open where the match is weak. Clone size is not always given. Where it is, it says once, few, many or a class for expanded clones.

V,J,D,size,DNA,CDR3
TRBV18,TRBJ1-3,.,.,TGTGCCAGCTCCCTACAGAGCTCTGGAAACACCATATATTTT,CASSLQSSGNTIYF
TRBV11-2,TRBJ2-1,TRBD2,.,TGTGCCAGCAGCTTGGGACTAGCGGGAGTCAATGAGCAGTTCTTC,CASSLGLAGVNEQFF
TRBV10-3,TRBJ1-3,.,.,TGTGCCATCCATTCGGGAAGTCTTGCTTCTGGAAACACCATATATTTT,CAIHSGSLASGNTIYF
TRBV5-1,TRBJ2-1,TRBD1,.,TGCGCCAGCAGCCCGGGACAGGGGGCCTACAATGAGCAGTTCTTC,CASSPGQGAYNEQFF
TRBV30,TRBJ1-5,.,.,TGTGCCTGGAGTAGGGATAGCAATCAGCCCCAGCATTTT,CAWSRDSNQPQHF
TRBV6-4,TRBJ2-7,TRBD1,.,TGTGCCAGCAGTGACGGGGGACAGATCGAACCCTACGAGCAGTACTTC,CASSDGGQIEPYEQYF
TRBV7-9,TRBJ2-7,TRBD1,once,TGTGCCAGCAGCCCGAGGGGGGACAGGTTGTACTTC,CASSPRGDRLYF
TRBV30,TRBJ1-6,.,.,TGTGCCTGGAATGCGGGAGGGAATAATTCACCCCTCCACTTT,CAWNAGGNNSPLHF
TRBV7-8,TRBJ2-1,.,.,TGTGCCAGCAGCTCTACTTTCAGCTCCTACAATGAGCAGTTCTTC,CASSSTFSSYNEQFF
TRBV7-2,TRBJ1-1,.,.,TGTGCCAGCAGCCTGGGGGGGAGGAGCACTGAAGCTTTCTTT,CASSLGGRSTEAFF
TRBV20-1,TRBJ2-7,.,.,TGCAGTGCCACCGACTACGAGCAGTACTTC,CSATDYEQYF
TRBV5-4,TRBJ2-2,.,.,TGTGCCAGCAGCTGGCCGGGACGGAACACCGGGGAGCTGTTTTTT,CASSWPGRNTGELFF
TRBV2,TRBJ2-7,TRBD1,once,TGTGCCAGCAGTGACCAGGGGGTTGAGCAGTACTTC,CASSDQGVEQYF
TRBV15,TRBJ2-2,.,.,TGTGCCACCAGCAGGAACACCGGGGAGCTGTTTTTT,CATSRNTGELFF
TRBV7-2,TRBJ2-3,TRBD2,.,TGTGCCAGCAGCTTGTCGGCGGGGGGGGAAGATACGCAGTATTTT,CASSLSAGGEDTQYF
TRBV6-1,TRBJ2-7,TRBD1,.,TGTGCCAGCCTTCGGGACAGGGTTTCCGACGAGCAGTACTTC,CASLRDRVSDEQYF